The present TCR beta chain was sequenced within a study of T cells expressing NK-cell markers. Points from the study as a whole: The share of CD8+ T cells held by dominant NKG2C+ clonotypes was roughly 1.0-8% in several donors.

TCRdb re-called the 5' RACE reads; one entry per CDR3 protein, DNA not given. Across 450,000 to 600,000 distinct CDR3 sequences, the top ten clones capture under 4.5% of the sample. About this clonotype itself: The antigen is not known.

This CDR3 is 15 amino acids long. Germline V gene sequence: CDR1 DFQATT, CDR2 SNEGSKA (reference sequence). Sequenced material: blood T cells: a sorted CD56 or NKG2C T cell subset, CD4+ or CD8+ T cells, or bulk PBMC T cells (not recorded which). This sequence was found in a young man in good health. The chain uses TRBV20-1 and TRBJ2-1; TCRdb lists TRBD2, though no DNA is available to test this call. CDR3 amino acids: CSAKEGTFSYNEQFF.